Presented here are 16 T cell receptor beta chains from one specimen sequenced in a study of cytomegalovirus exposure and HLA in healthy donors (dated by TCRdb to the late 2010s). Library preparation was by the immunoSEQ multiplex PCR assay. The multiplex PCR relied on a mix of 60 forward primers for TCR Vbeta segments and 13 reverse primers for TCR Jbeta segments. Drawn from immuneACCESS, this table holds only the in-frame rearrangements with V and J called that TCRdb kept. Clones are partly lost; checked studies trace under half to an unresolved V gene and leave the rest unexplained. The sample table holds about 60,000 clones, of which under 85% were seen once. The top ten hold approximately 5.5% of the sample. The sample taken for sequencing was PBMCs. The receptors were sampled from a man between 45 and 60 years old in good health and CMV-seronegative.

The rearrangement links TRBV7-9 to TRBJ2-5; TRBD1 matches 8 bases. Germline V gene data show CDR1 as SEHNR and CDR2 as FQNEAQ (reference sequence). The V segment lost 4 bases and the J segment 2 bases; nucleotides outside the gene matches: 6. The CDR3 consists of 15 residues. The CDR3 DNA reads TGTGCCAGCAGCTCAATGGGACAGGCGCAAGAGACCCAGTACTTC. Encoded protein: CASSSMGQAQETQYF.

The chain joins TRBV5-4 to TRBJ2-5, with TRBD1 as a possible D gene (5 bases). The J call is in doubt because the DNA end fits TRBJ2-7 better. The length of the CDR3 is 16 residues. Per the germline V gene, CDR1 is SGHNT and CDR2 is YYREEE (reference sequence). Here the CDR3 DNA reads TGTGCCAGCAGCTTGGGCCCATGGCGCCAGGGCTACGAGCAGTACTTC. It is translated as CASSLGPWRQGYEQYF.

The rearrangement links TRBV29-1 to TRBJ2-5, with 7 bases fitting TRBD1. This CDR3 is built from 12 residues. With 4 bases clipped from V and 4 bases from J, the junction kept 3 bases outside the gene matches. The V gene's germline CDR1 is SQVTM and CDR2 ANQGSEA. CDR3 region: CSVVGGGETQYF. For the CDR3, the DNA is TGCAGCGTTGTAGGGGGCGGAGAGACCCAGTACTTC.

V and J are TRBV5-1 and TRBJ2-7; 7 positions match TRBD1. There are 15 residues in the CDR3. Losses at the gene ends were 0 bases for V and 2 bases for J; bases not matched to a gene: 5. Germline V gene lookup returns CDR1 SGHRS and CDR2 YFSETQ. The CDR3 nucleotides read TGCGCCAGCAGCTTGGACTCCGGGACAGCCTACGAGCAGTACTTC. It specifies CASSLDSGTAYEQYF.

This chain connects TRBV4-1 to TRBJ2-2, with a weak D call TRBD1 (6 bases). Per germline, CDR1 MGHRA and CDR2 YSYEKL. V lost 1 base, J lost 0 bases, and 15 bases lay in between. The CDR3 covers 18 residues. CDR3 residues: CASSQGDPRQANTGELFF. CDR3 DNA sequence: TGCGCCAGCAGCCAAGGTGACCCCCGACAGGCGAACACCGGGGAGCTGTTTTTT.

The chain carries TRBV6-5 and TRBJ1-5; D not resolved. Trimming removed 3 bases at V and 2 bases at J, with 8 bases between. The CDR3 has 14 amino acids. Germline V gene data show CDR1 as MNHEY and CDR2 as SVGAGI. The CDR3 DNA reads TGTGCCAGCAGTTATCGGTTGGGCAATCAGCCCCAGCATTTT. Its protein product is CASSYRLGNQPQHF.

The V call is TRBV7-8, the J call TRBJ1-1; 9 nucleotides align to TRBD1. The CDR3 runs 16 residues. Germline-derived CDR1 and CDR2 are SGHVS and FQNEAQ. With V trimmed by 5 bases and J by 7 bases, 14 bases remained unmatched. This CDR3 reads CASSLSPGTGRIEAFF. The CDR3 nucleotides are TGTGCCAGCAGCCTATCCCCCGGGACAGGGAGGATTGAAGCTTTCTTT.

Comments on this clone: The junction differs from germline at one of its ends, possibly a read error. The V gene is TRBV7-7, the J gene TRBJ2-5; 11 nucleotides align to TRBD2. Germline loops: CDR1 SSHAT, CDR2 FNYEAQ (reference sequence). This CDR3 is 15 amino acids long. The DNA for the CDR3 is TGTGCTAGCAGCGACCGACTAGCGGGGCAAGAGACCCAGTACTTC. Translated: CASSDRLAGQETQYF.

The chain is built from TRBV13 and TRBJ2-5; maybe TRBD2 (6 bases). Germline assignment: CDR1 PRHDT and CDR2 FYEKMQ (reference sequence). The CDR3 contains 14 residues. Trimming left V 2 bases short and J 5 bases short, with 12 bases between. CDR3 bases: TGTGCCAGCAGCTTAAAAGGTCGGGGGGAGACCCAGTACTTC. It specifies CASSLKGRGETQYF.

V gene TRBV18 combines with J gene TRBJ2-5, with 9 bases matching TRBD1. After removal of 6 bases from V and 5 bases from J, the junction contained 7 bases not matched to a gene. In germline, CDR1 is KGHSH, CDR2 LQKENI. This CDR3 spans 14 amino acids. CDR3 amino acids: CASSGQGRAETQYF. The CDR3 nucleotides read TGTGCCAGCTCCGGACAGGGGAGGGCCGAGACCCAGTACTTC. Supplemented by reference TRBV18 and TRBJ2-5, the full variable domain reads NAGVMQNPRHLVRRRGQEARLRCSPMKGHSHVYWYRQLPEEGLKFMVYLQKENIIDESGMPKERFSAEFPKEGPSILRIQQVVRGDSAAYFCASSGQGRAETQYFGPGTRLLVL.

The rearrangement links TRBV11-2 to TRBJ2-5; 10 bases map to TRBD2. The ends lost 1 base at V and 2 bases at J; junction bases unmatched: 4. The length of the CDR3 is 16 residues. Germline-derived CDR1 and CDR2 are SGHAT and FQNNGV. CDR3 in amino acids: CASSLALAGLQETQYF. The CDR3 nucleotides read TGTGCCAGCAGCTTAGCACTAGCGGGGCTACAAGAGACCCAGTACTTC.

The chain uses TRBV9 and TRBJ1-6; D is possibly TRBD1 (5 bases). CDR1 SGDLS and CDR2 YYNGEE come from the germline V gene. The CDR3 has 14 amino acids. V lost 4 bases and J lost 7, with 12 bases in between. The CDR3 is CASSPIQGNSPLHF. The CDR3 region has the DNA TGTGCCAGCAGCCCCATCCAGGGAAATTCACCCCTCCACTTT. Filled out from reference TRBV9 and TRBJ1-6, the complete variable domain reads DSGVTQTPKHLITATGQRVTLRCSPRSGDLSVYWYQQSLDQGLQFLIQYYNGEERAKGNILERFSAQQFPDLHSELNLSSLELGDSALYFCASSPIQGNSPLHFGNGTRLTVT.

This clone was seen only once. The chain links TRBV5-8 to TRBJ2-5; 7 bases line up with TRBD2. This CDR3 spans 12 amino acids. J gave up 7 bases and V 7 bases, and 7 bases lay outside the gene matches. CDR1 is SGHTS, CDR2 YDEGEE, per germline. CDR3 DNA: TGTGCCAGCTCGGCGGGGGTGCGGACCCAGTACTTC. Encoded protein: CASSAGVRTQYF.

This clone has only a few counts. This chain uses TRBV27 with TRBJ2-2; D call uncertain. CDR3 length equals 13 residues. V was trimmed by 5 bases and J by 6 bases, leaving 10 bases between them. Germline CDR1 MNHEY, CDR2 SMNVEV (reference sequence). As DNA, the CDR3 is TGTGCCAGCAGTCCCGGTCTAGCCGGGGAGCTGTTTTTT. Translation gives CASSPGLAGELFF.

The chain employs TRBV10-3 and TRBJ1-1, with D tentatively TRBD1 (6 bases). The CDR3 is 17 residues long. Germline V gene data show CDR1 as ENHRY and CDR2 as SYGVKD. V was shortened by 1 base and J by 1 base, with 16 bases between the two germline ends. CDR3: CAISEYVTGGSNTEAFF. As DNA, the CDR3 is TGTGCCATCAGTGAGTACGTGACAGGAGGTTCGAACACTGAAGCTTTCTTT.

This chain links TRBV7-2 with TRBJ2-5; no clear D gene. V was trimmed by 1 base and J by 2 bases, leaving 5 bases between them. CDR1 is SGHTA, CDR2 FQGNSA, per germline. CDR3 length: 13 amino acids. The DNA of the CDR3 is TGTGCCAGCAGCTTAGGCCAGCAAGAGACCCAGTACTTC. It is translated as CASSLGQQETQYF. Drawing the rest from reference TRBV7-2 and TRBJ2-5, the complete variable domain is GAGVSQSPSNKVTEKGKDVELRCDPISGHTALYWYRQSLGQGLEFLIYFQGNSAPDKSGLPSDRFSAERTGGSVSTLTIQRTQQEDSAVYLCASSLGQQETQYFGPGTRLLVL.